Shown below are 16 T cell receptor beta chains from a single sample sequenced in a study of T cell responses to AZD1222 COVID-19 vaccine. Here immunoSEQ multiplex PCR was the method, and the copy in TCRdb shows in-frame clones only, minus some. There are fewer than 150,000 clones in the sample; roughly nine tenths occur only once, and less than 9.5% lies in the top ten. The sequencing used peripheral blood, collected 28 days after the second AZD1222 dose. These receptors were taken from an adult who received the AZD1222 COVID-19 vaccine.

This chain connects TRBV3-1 (or the pseudogene TRBV3-2) to TRBJ1-1, with 7 bases matching TRBD1. With V trimmed by 2 bases and J by 4 bases, 4 bases remained unmatched. The germline CDR1 and CDR2 sequences are LGHDT and YNNKEL (reference sequence). This CDR3 contains 14 residues. CDR3 residues: CASSQRGLVTEAFF. The CDR3 nucleotides are TGTGCCAGCAGCCAAAGGGGGCTAGTCACTGAAGCTTTCTTT.

The chain employs TRBV24-1 and TRBJ1-5; D ambiguous. Deletions cut 0 bases from V and 9 bases from J, with 5 bases between. This CDR3 is 12 amino acids long. Germline V gene lookup returns CDR1 KGHDR and CDR2 SFDVKD. The CDR3 loop is CATSDLGMPQHF. The CDR3 nucleotides are TGTGCCACCAGTGATTTGGGGATGCCCCAGCATTTT.

The rearrangement uses TRBV12-3 or TRBV12-4 and TRBJ1-1; perhaps TRBD1 as D (6 bases). The CDR3 has 13 residues. The germline V and J ends were trimmed by 4 bases and 5 bases, with 11 bases remaining between them. The DNA for the CDR3 is TGTGCCAGCAGTTGGACAGCGAGGACTGAAGCTTTCTTT. It translates to CASSWTARTEAFF.

This clone was recorded a few times. This chain joins TRBV7-9 and TRBJ1-1; D is unclear. V was shortened by 0 bases and J by 4 bases, with 12 bases between the two germline ends. This CDR3 region has 15 residues. Germline loops: CDR1 SEHNR, CDR2 FQNEAQ (reference sequence). Here the CDR3 DNA reads TGTGCCAGCAGCTTAGCGGCAGCAGTAAGCACTGAAGCTTTCTTT. This sequence encodes CASSLAAAVSTEAFF.

The genes are TRBV7-9 and TRBJ2-1; 10 bases fit TRBD2. CDR1 and CDR2 (germline): SEHNR, FQNEAQ (reference sequence). The CDR3 totals 15 residues. Trimming removed 10 bases from V and 8 bases from J; junction bases left unmatched: 14. The CDR3 loop is CAISLGQRGGDEQFF. The CDR3 DNA follows: TGTGCCATTTCCCTGGGTCAGCGGGGGGGAGATGAGCAGTTCTTC.

The chain links TRBV5-8 to TRBJ1-5; perhaps TRBD1 as D (5 bases). The CDR3 extends over 14 amino acids. Trimming took 2 bases from V and 6 from J, leaving 12 bases between them. CDR1 and CDR2 from the germline V gene are SGHTS and YDEGEE. The CDR3 loop is CASSFRGNSQPQHF. In DNA form, the CDR3 reads TGTGCCAGCAGCTTCCGGGGGAATAGTCAGCCCCAGCATTTT.

The chain uses TRBV5-1 and TRBJ1-3; no reliable D call. Trimming removed 5 bases from V and 0 bases from J, with 9 bases in between. The CDR3 has 14 amino acids. CDR1 is SGHRS, CDR2 YFSETQ, per germline. The CDR3 region is CASRRFVSGNTIYF. The CDR3 bases are TGCGCCAGCAGGCGGTTCGTCTCTGGAAACACCATATATTTT.

The chain links TRBV20-1 to TRBJ2-1; 7 bases match TRBD2. CDR1 is DFQATT, CDR2 SNEGSKA, per germline (reference sequence). This CDR3 has 17 residues. V lost 3 bases and J lost 0; bases outside the gene matches: 11. The CDR3 sequence is CSASWASGLSSYNEQFF. The CDR3, as DNA: TGCAGTGCTAGTTGGGCTAGCGGTCTGAGCTCCTACAATGAGCAGTTCTTC.

The chain has TRBV7-2 and TRBJ1-2; the match to TRBD1 covers 8 bases. With 1 base clipped from V and 0 bases from J, the junction kept 7 bases outside the gene matches. This CDR3 has 17 residues. CDR1 is SGHTA, CDR2 FQGNSA, per germline. CDR3 loop: CASSLGGTGVSNYGYTF. CDR3 in DNA: TGTGCCAGCAGCTTAGGTGGGACAGGAGTATCTAACTATGGCTACACCTTC.

This clone turned up a few times. This rearrangement joins TRBV30 to TRBJ1-2; perhaps TRBD1 as D (6 bases). CDR1 and CDR2 from the germline V gene are GTSNPN and SVGIG (reference sequence). The CDR3 runs 13 residues. The ends were cut back, 0 bases at V and 7 bases at J, with 12 bases in the middle. The CDR3 sequence: CAWSVREGGGYTF. CDR3 in DNA: TGTGCCTGGAGTGTTCGGGAAGGGGGTGGCTACACCTTC.

In nucleotides, the CDR3 is TGTGCCAGCTGTGGGGGAGATAATTCACCCCTCCACTTT. It encodes CASCGGDNSPLHF. The rearrangement uses TRBV14 and TRBJ1-6; D perhaps matches TRBD1 (5 bases). Trimming removed 8 bases at V and 5 bases at J, with 10 bases between. Germline CDR1 SGHDN, CDR2 FVKESK. There are 13 residues in the CDR3.

The chain uses TRBV28 and TRBJ2-4; D possibly matches TRBD1 or TRBD2 (6 bases each). The ends were cut back, 2 bases at V and 0 bases at J, with 11 bases in the middle. The CDR3 spans 16 residues. Germline-derived CDR1 and CDR2 are MDHEN and SYDVKM. CDR3 sequence: CASSLGGGLAKNIQYF. The CDR3 DNA is TGTGCCAGCAGTTTAGGAGGGGGACTAGCCAAAAACATTCAGTACTTC.

The chain recombines TRBV15 with TRBJ1-1; 9 bases align to TRBD1. This CDR3 is built from 15 residues. The germline gives CDR1 LNHNV, CDR2 YYDKDF (reference sequence). Trimming at V came to 0 bases and at J to 7 bases, leaving 6 bases not matched to a gene. CDR3 amino acids: CATSRDQGQGIEAFF. In DNA form, the CDR3 reads TGTGCCACCAGCAGAGATCAGGGACAGGGTATTGAAGCTTTCTTT.

V and J are TRBV30 and TRBJ1-6; a possible D gene is TRBD1 (5 bases). Trimming left V 1 base short and J 10 bases short, with 11 bases between. This CDR3 region has 13 residues. Per the germline V gene, CDR1 is GTSNPN and CDR2 is SVGIG (reference sequence). The CDR3 coding sequence is TGTGCCTGGAGTGGACGGGGGGGGTCACCCCTCCACTTT. Its protein product is CAWSGRGGSPLHF. The whole variable domain, remainder taken from reference TRBV30 and TRBJ1-6, is SQTIHQWPATLVQPVGSPLSLECTVEGTSNPNLYWYRQAAGRGLQLLFYSVGIGQISSEVPQNLSASRPQDRQFILSSKKLLLSDSGFYLCAWSGRGGSPLHFGNGTRLTVT.

The V gene is TRBV27, the J gene TRBJ1-1; D gene uncertain. Looked up from germline, CDR1 is MNHEY and CDR2 is SMNVEV (reference sequence). Trimming pared 6 bases from V and 4 bases from J, leaving 15 bases between. The CDR3 consists of 14 residues. CDR3 sequence (DNA): TGTGCCAGCAGCCGGGGAGGTGACGGCACTGAAGCTTTCTTT. Translating it yields CASSRGGDGTEAFF.

The chain links TRBV7-8 to TRBJ2-7, with 7 bases lining up with TRBD2. The CDR3 has 15 amino acids. After removal of 5 bases from V and 6 bases from J, the junction contained 13 bases not matched to a gene. Germline CDR1 reads SGHVS; CDR2 reads FQNEAQ. The CDR3 reads CASSPRGTGGVEQYF. Written as DNA, the CDR3 is TGTGCCAGCAGCCCCCGGGGGACGGGAGGTGTCGAGCAGTACTTC.